This TCR beta chain was obtained from a study of blood T cell repertoires in COVID-19. Repertoires were generated with immunoSEQ multiplex PCR, while TCRdb's copy carries only in-frame clones and drops some. The sample has approximately 190,000 clones, less than 90% seen once. The study assigned cohorts using participant-reported clinical history. The sequence was obtained from a woman in her twenties or thirties who had been exposed to COVID-19. Sequenced: PBMCs or T cells enriched from blood (not recorded which).

CDR3 nucleotide sequence: TGTGCCAGCAGCCTATGGGGCACTAATGAAAAACTGTTTTTT. Its translation: CASSLWGTNEKLFF. J is TRBJ1-4 and V is TRBV11-2; D is perhaps TRBD1 (5 bases). The V end lost 5 bases, the J end lost 2 bases, and 9 bases lay between the germline ends. The CDR3 contains 14 residues. Germline V gene sequence: CDR1 SGHAT, CDR2 FQNNGV.